Each of the 8 T cell receptor beta chains below was sequenced from the same sample in a study of CD8 T cells in ankylosing spondylitis. TCRdb reprocessed the 5' RACE reads via MiXCR and lists one record per CDR3 protein. Among about 310,000 distinct CDR3 sequences listed, about a fifth were seen once. Sequencing was carried out using blood, either unsorted or a sorted T cell fraction (not recorded which). Source of these receptors: a female donor with ankylosing spondylitis or in good health (not recorded which).

This clonotype has only a few counts. This rearrangement joins TRBV12-3 or TRBV12-4 to TRBJ2-3, with 9 nucleotides matching TRBD2. CDR3 length equals 13 residues. V lost 6 bases and J lost 7; bases outside the gene matches: 5. The CDR3 loop is CASSGTSRNTQYF. The CDR3 nucleotides read TGTGCCAGCAGCGGGACTAGCAGAAATACGCAGTATTTT.

This chain uses TRBV5-4 with TRBJ2-7; D uncertain. CDR3 length: 15 residues. Germline CDR1 is SGHNT and CDR2 is YYREEE (reference sequence). Trimming took 0 bases from V and 0 from J, leaving 10 bases between them. The CDR3 coding sequence is TGTGCCAGCAGCTTGGGCACGGCGAGCTCCTACGAGCAGTACTTC. Amino acids: CASSLGTASSYEQYF. The whole variable domain, remainder taken from reference TRBV5-4 and TRBJ2-7, is ETGVTQSPTHLIKTRGQQVTLRCSSQSGHNTVSWYQQALGQGPQFIFQYYREEENGRGNFPPRFSGLQFPNYSSELNVNALELDDSALYLCASSLGTASSYEQYFGPGTRLTVT.

The chain has TRBV18 and TRBJ2-5; D is possibly TRBD2 (6 bases). Germline V gene data show CDR1 as KGHSH and CDR2 as LQKENI. V was cut by 5 bases and J by 4 bases, with 14 bases left in between. The CDR3 contains 14 residues. The DNA for the CDR3 is TGTGCCAGCTCAGCTAGCGTGTACCGAGAGACCCAGTACTTC. This encodes CASSASVYRETQYF.

The chain joins TRBV10-3 to TRBJ2-7; either TRBD1 or TRBD2 may supply D (5 bases each). CDR1 is ENHRY, CDR2 SYGVKD, per germline. The CDR3 extends over 15 amino acids. Trimming removed 5 bases from V and 2 bases from J, with 16 bases in between. This chain's CDR3 is CAISPMGTGPYEQYF. The CDR3 coding sequence is TGTGCCATCAGTCCCATGGGGACCGGACCCTACGAGCAGTACTTC.

The genes are TRBV20-1 and TRBJ1-6; TRBD1 is a possible D gene (5 bases). Trimming removed 0 bases at V and 9 bases at J, with 12 bases between. CDR1 is DFQATT and CDR2 is SNEGSKA in the germline V gene (reference sequence). This CDR3 has 14 residues. The CDR3 region is CSAREEGTGSPLHF. CDR3 DNA: TGCAGTGCTAGAGAAGAGGGGACGGGTTCACCCCTCCACTTT.

The rearrangement uses TRBV29-1 and TRBJ1-4; 11 bases match TRBD1. J lost 7 bases, V lost 6 bases, and 1 base had no gene match. The CDR3 sequence is 12 residues long. The germline CDR1 and CDR2 sequences are SQVTM and ANQGSEA. CDR3 nucleotides: TGCAGCGTGGGACAGGGGGTTGAAAAACTGTTTTTT. It specifies CSVGQGVEKLFF.

This clonotype showed up just a few times. The J gene is TRBJ2-1, the V gene TRBV10-3; the D gene is possibly TRBD1 (5 bases). The germline V gene encodes CDR1 ENHRY and CDR2 SYGVKD. The CDR3 runs to 12 residues. V shed 11 bases and J shed 5 bases, with 13 bases lying between them. The CDR3 coding sequence is TGTGCCGCCCGTAAACAGGACAATGAGCAGTTCTTC. This translates into CAARKQDNEQFF.

This clonotype showed up just a few times. The chain recombines TRBV6-1 with TRBJ2-5; 7 nucleotides match TRBD2. J lost 5 bases, V lost 4 bases, and 4 bases had no gene match. Germline V CDR1 and CDR2: MNHNS, SASEGT. CDR3 size: 13 residues. The CDR3 sequence: CASSGSGVETQYF. CDR3 DNA: TGTGCCAGCAGTGGGAGCGGGGTGGAGACCCAGTACTTC.